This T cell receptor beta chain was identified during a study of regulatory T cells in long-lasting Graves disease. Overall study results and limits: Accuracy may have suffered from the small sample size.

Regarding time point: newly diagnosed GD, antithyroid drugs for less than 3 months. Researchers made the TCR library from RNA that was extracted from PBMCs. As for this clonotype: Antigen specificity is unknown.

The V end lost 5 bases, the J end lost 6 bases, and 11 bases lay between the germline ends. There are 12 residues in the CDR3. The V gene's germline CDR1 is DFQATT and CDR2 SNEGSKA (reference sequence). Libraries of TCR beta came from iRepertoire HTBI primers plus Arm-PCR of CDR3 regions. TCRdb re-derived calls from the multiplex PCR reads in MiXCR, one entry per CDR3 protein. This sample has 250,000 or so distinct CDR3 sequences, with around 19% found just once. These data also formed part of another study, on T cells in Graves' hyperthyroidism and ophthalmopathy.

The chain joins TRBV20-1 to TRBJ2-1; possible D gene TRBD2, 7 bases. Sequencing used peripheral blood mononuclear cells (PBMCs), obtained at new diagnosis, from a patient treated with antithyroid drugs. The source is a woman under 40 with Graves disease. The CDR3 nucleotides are TGCAGTGCTGGGGGGGGGCGCAATGAGCAGTTCTTC. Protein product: CSAGGGRNEQFF.